Following are 29 T cell receptor beta chains from one sample sequenced in a study of blood T cells in healthy people across ages. A J-beta primer mix and a sample-barcoded 5' primer were used in a second PCR of about 7 to 12 cycles. TCRdb re-derived calls from the 5' RACE reads in MiXCR, one entry per CDR3 protein. The repertoire holds some 1.7 million distinct CDR3 sequences, 25% to 30% seen once, with 6.5% to 8.5% in the top ten. Input material: blood. The source of these receptors is a woman aged 30 to 39 in good health.

In its sample, this clonotype was seen a few times. The gene calls are TRBV11-2 and TRBJ2-3; tentative D call: TRBD2 (7 bases). This CDR3 region has 15 residues. V was shortened by 5 bases and J by 6 bases, with 18 bases between the two germline ends. CDR1 is SGHAT and CDR2 is FQNNGV in the germline V gene. The CDR3 DNA reads TGTGCCAGCAGCCGGTTGGGGGGGGCGGCGGATACGCAGTATTTT. The encoded protein is CASSRLGGAADTQYF.

With regard to this clonotype: Since a much larger clone is just one base distant, this may be a read error. CDR3 DNA: TGTGCCAACAGTGACTTACTAAGCCCCCACAATGAGCAGTTCTTC. Amino acid sequence: CANSDLLSPHNEQFF. This sequence joins TRBV6-5 and TRBJ2-1; no definite D call. CDR3 length: 15 residues. Germline-derived CDR1 and CDR2 are MNHEY and SVGAGI.

The CDR3: CASSFTGNGELFF. The CDR3 DNA follows: TGTGCCAGCAGTTTTACAGGGAACGGGGAGCTGTTTTTT. This rearrangement joins TRBV12-3 or TRBV12-4 to TRBJ2-2, with a tentative D call TRBD1 (6 bases). CDR3 length: 13 residues. Trimming shortened V by 3 bases and J by 7 bases, and 9 bases separated the two germline ends.

The chain uses TRBV18 and TRBJ2-2; 7 bases match TRBD1. Germline assignment: CDR1 KGHSH and CDR2 LQKENI. This CDR3 contains 14 residues. V gave up 2 bases and J gave up 5 bases; unmatched junction bases: 2. The CDR3, as DNA: TGTGCCAGCTCACCAACAGGGGAGACCGGGGAGCTGTTTTTT. It is translated as CASSPTGETGELFF.

This clonotype has a handful of counts. The J gene is TRBJ1-2, the V gene TRBV9; TRBD1 might be the D (6 bases). The V gene's germline CDR1 is SGDLS and CDR2 YYNGEE. Trimming left V 0 bases short and J 2 bases short, with 20 bases between. The CDR3 totals 18 residues. CDR3 sequence: CASSVVPGQGFRNYGYTF. The CDR3 DNA is TGTGCCAGCAGCGTAGTCCCGGGGCAGGGGTTTCGGAACTATGGCTACACCTTC.

This clonotype was found many times. This chain joins TRBV7-2 and TRBJ2-3; TRBD2 matches at 8 bases. The CDR3 extends over 14 amino acids. Unmatched junction bases numbered 2, after V lost 5 bases and J lost 1 base. Germline CDR1 and CDR2: SGHTA and FQGNSA. CDR3 region: CASSVTSGTDTQYF. The CDR3 DNA reads as TGTGCCAGCAGCGTGACTAGCGGCACAGATACGCAGTATTTT. Drawing the rest from reference TRBV7-2 and TRBJ2-3, the complete variable domain is GAGVSQSPSNKVTEKGKDVELRCDPISGHTALYWYRQSLGQGLEFLIYFQGNSAPDKSGLPSDRFSAERTGGSVSTLTIQRTQQEDSAVYLCASSVTSGTDTQYFGPGTRLTVL.

The chain has TRBV2 and TRBJ1-2; D gene unclear. Trimming pared 2 bases from V and 6 bases from J, leaving 16 bases between. The CDR3 is 15 amino acids. Germline values: CDR1 SNHLY, CDR2 FYNNEI. The CDR3 is CASSEFGVGMDGYTF. Written as DNA, the CDR3 is TGTGCCAGCAGTGAATTCGGCGTGGGTATGGATGGCTACACCTTC. The whole variable domain, filled in from reference TRBV2 and TRBJ1-2, reads EPEVTQTPSHQVTQMGQEVILRCVPISNHLYFYWYRQILGQKVEFLVSFYNNEISEKSEIFDDQFSVERPDGSNFTLKIRSTKLEDSAMYFCASSEFGVGMDGYTFGSGTRLTVV.

The chain employs TRBV9 and TRBJ2-1; 11 nucleotides match TRBD2. The junction had 9 bases not matched to a gene; V was cut back by 3 bases and J by 10 bases. Per germline, CDR1 SGDLS and CDR2 YYNGEE. This CDR3 is built from 15 residues. This chain's CDR3 is CASSAVGLAEREQFF. The CDR3, as DNA: TGTGCCAGCAGCGCGGTGGGACTAGCGGAAAGAGAGCAGTTCTTC.

The chain links TRBV2 to TRBJ1-1; a possible D gene is TRBD1 (5 bases). Germline assignment: CDR1 SNHLY and CDR2 FYNNEI. Deletions cut 8 bases from V and 7 bases from J, with 20 bases between. This CDR3 comprises 14 residues. CDR3 sequence (DNA): TGTGCCAGCCACGCGGGGGTACGGGTTTTTGAAGCTTTCTTT. Translation: CASHAGVRVFEAFF.

Ten or more counts support this clonotype. The chain joins TRBV20-1 to TRBJ2-7; TRBD2 matches 11 bases. There are 14 residues in the CDR3. Germline lookup yields CDR1 DFQATT and CDR2 SNEGSKA (reference sequence). Losses at the gene ends were 6 bases for V and 4 bases for J; bases not matched to a gene: 8. CDR3 sequence: CSAKGLAVFYEQYF. In DNA form, the CDR3 reads TGCAGTGCCAAGGGACTAGCGGTTTTTTACGAGCAGTACTTC.

This clonotype was counted once. The chain combines TRBV7-6 with TRBJ2-7, with D possibly TRBD1 on 6 matching bases. The J call may be wrong; the DNA end is better matched by TRBJ2-5. The CDR3 has 13 amino acids. CDR1 is SGHVS, CDR2 FNYEAQ, per germline. The CDR3 sequence: CASSITGTETQYF. In DNA, the CDR3 is TGTGCCAGCAGCATAACAGGGACAGAGACCCAGTACTTC.

This clonotype was seen more than once but under ten times. The chain joins TRBV5-1 to TRBJ2-1; the D gene could be TRBD1 or TRBD2 (5 bases each). The germline V and J ends were trimmed by 1 base and 9 bases, with 11 bases remaining between them. Germline loops: CDR1 SGHRS, CDR2 YFSETQ. This CDR3 spans 13 amino acids. CDR3 sequence (DNA): TGCGCCAGCAGCTTGTCGTTTGGGGGTGAGCAGTTCTTC. Protein: CASSLSFGGEQFF.

This rearrangement joins TRBV20-1 to TRBJ2-1, with D maybe TRBD2 (7 bases). Trimming shortened V by 6 bases and J by 6 bases, and 21 bases separated the two germline ends. The CDR3 runs to 15 residues. Germline CDR1 is DFQATT and CDR2 is SNEGSKA (reference sequence). This CDR3 is CSARPLGGQANEQFF. In DNA form, the CDR3 reads TGCAGTGCCCGGCCATTGGGGGGGCAGGCCAATGAGCAGTTCTTC.

The chain is built from TRBV3-1 and TRBJ1-1, with D possibly being TRBD1 (6 bases). Germline V gene sequence: CDR1 LGHDT, CDR2 YNNKEL (reference sequence). Between the trimmed V and J ends, which lost 0 bases and 1 base, there was a span of 12 bases. The CDR3 consists of 16 residues. This chain's CDR3 is CASSQELGAQNTEAFF. Here the CDR3 DNA reads TGTGCCAGCAGCCAAGAGTTGGGGGCTCAGAACACTGAAGCTTTCTTT.

The chain couples TRBV28 to TRBJ2-1; D is perhaps TRBD1 (6 bases). The CDR3 is 15 residues long. Germline V gene sequence: CDR1 MDHEN, CDR2 SYDVKM. The V end lost 6 bases, the J end lost 0 bases, and 12 bases lay between the germline ends. Here the CDR3 DNA reads TGTGCCAGCAGGGCAGGGGCCAGCTCCTACAATGAGCAGTTCTTC. Translation: CASRAGASSYNEQFF. The full variable domain, rest sourced from reference TRBV28 and TRBJ2-1, is DVKVTQSSRYLVKRTGEKVFLECVQDMDHENMFWYRQDPGLGLRLIYFSYDVKMKEKGDIPEGYSVSREKKERFSLILESASTNQTSMYLCASRAGASSYNEQFFGPGTRLTVL.

In its sample, this clonotype was seen a few times. The CDR3 DNA follows: TGTGCCAGCACCGGGACAGAATACTACGAGCAGTACTTC. This codes for CASTGTEYYEQYF. This sequence joins TRBV11-2 and TRBJ2-7; TRBD1 agrees at 7 bases. In germline, CDR1 is SGHAT, CDR2 FQNNGV. J was trimmed by 3 bases and V by 7 bases; bases with no gene match: 6. The CDR3 sequence is 13 residues long.

V is TRBV5-1 and J is TRBJ1-4; D remains ambiguous. The CDR3 is 14 amino acids. V was shortened by 0 bases and J by 11 bases, with 14 bases between the two germline ends. Germline loops: CDR1 SGHRS, CDR2 YFSETQ. The CDR3 reads CASSLGPSKVKLFF. The CDR3 DNA follows: TGCGCCAGCAGCTTGGGACCTTCCAAAGTGAAACTGTTTTTT. The variable domain in full, completed from reference TRBV5-1 and TRBJ1-4, reads KAGVTQTPRYLIKTRGQQVTLSCSPISGHRSVSWYQQTPGQGLQFLFEYFSETQRNKGNFPGRFSGRQFSNSRSEMNVSTLELGDSALYLCASSLGPSKVKLFFGSGTQLSVL.

This clonotype has at least ten counts. The chain employs TRBV12-3 or TRBV12-4 and TRBJ2-3; D uncertain. The length of the CDR3 is 14 residues. V dropped 5 bases and J dropped 4 bases, with 13 bases sitting between them. CDR3 protein: CASSAPVAPDTQYF. CDR3 coding DNA: TGTGCCAGCAGTGCCCCAGTGGCTCCAGATACGCAGTATTTT.

There are a few counts of this clonotype. The chain is built from TRBV9 and TRBJ1-2; D is unresolved. Trimming took off 5 bases at V and 4 bases at J, with 12 bases between the two ends. The CDR3 runs to 13 residues. The germline V gene has CDR1 SGDLS and CDR2 YYNGEE. CDR3 coding DNA: TGTGCCAGCAGGAGGGCTACCAGCTATGGCTACACCTTC. As protein: CASRRATSYGYTF. Based on the CDR3 plus reference TRBV9 and TRBJ1-2, the full variable domain is DSGVTQTPKHLITATGQRVTLRCSPRSGDLSVYWYQQSLDQGLQFLIQYYNGEERAKGNILERFSAQQFPDLHSELNLSSLELGDSALYFCASRRATSYGYTFGSGTRLTVV.

The V and J genes are TRBV5-1 and TRBJ2-2; 7 bases fit TRBD1. V shed 2 bases, J shed 4 bases, and the junction held 8 bases outside the gene matches. Looked up from germline, CDR1 is SGHRS and CDR2 is YFSETQ. This CDR3 is 16 amino acids long. CDR3 in DNA: TGCGCCAGCAGCTTCGGGACAGTCTCTCTCACCGGGGAGCTGTTTTTT. Translating gives CASSFGTVSLTGELFF.

In this sample, this clonotype turned up many times. The rearrangement joins TRBV7-2 to TRBJ1-2; D call uncertain. Germline V lookup: CDR1 SGHTA, CDR2 FQGNSA. The CDR3 consists of 13 residues. Trimming removed 5 bases from V and 0 bases from J, with 7 bases in between. The chain's CDR3 is CASSPNPNYGYTF. CDR3 sequence (DNA): TGTGCCAGCAGCCCTAACCCTAACTATGGCTACACCTTC.

The chain carries TRBV20-1 and TRBJ2-5; TRBD2 might be the D (6 bases). This CDR3 spans 12 amino acids. Trimming took off 6 bases at V and 5 bases at J, with 13 bases between the two ends. Germline-derived CDR1 and CDR2 are DFQATT and SNEGSKA (reference sequence). CDR3 nucleotides: TGCAGTGCCACCCAGGAGGGGGAGACCCAGTACTTC. Translating gives CSATQEGETQYF.

The chain recombines TRBV7-2 with TRBJ2-7; unclear D gene. This CDR3 is built from 14 residues. The germline CDR1 and CDR2 sequences are SGHTA and FQGNSA. V was shortened by 2 bases and J by 4 bases, with 12 bases between the two germline ends. The CDR3 protein is CASSLSRDEYEQYF. The CDR3 coding sequence is TGTGCCAGCAGCTTAAGTAGGGATGAGTACGAGCAGTACTTC.

This clonotype was seen only a few times. The V gene is TRBV2, the J gene TRBJ2-7; the D call may be TRBD1 or TRBD2 (6 bases each). The germline gives CDR1 SNHLY, CDR2 FYNNEI. The CDR3 totals 12 residues. V was cut by 8 bases and J by 4 bases, with 12 bases left in between. The CDR3 DNA reads TGTGCCAGCGAGGGGGGCCTTTACGAGCAGTACTTC. Residues: CASEGGLYEQYF.

As for this clonotype: Just one base apart from a much larger clone, this may be a read error. The chain uses TRBV10-2 and TRBJ2-5; D is tentatively TRBD1 or TRBD2 (6 bases each). Germline assignment: CDR1 WSHSY and CDR2 SAAADI. The CDR3 spans 16 residues. V was clipped by 3 bases and J by 5 bases, with 19 bases between them. The CDR3 region has the DNA TGCGCCAGCAGTGACAGAGAGGAGGGGGTATGGGAGACCCAGTACTTC. This encodes CASSDREEGVWETQYF.

V usage is TRBV29-1 and J usage is TRBJ1-2; no definite D call. This CDR3 comprises 13 residues. Per germline, CDR1 SQVTM and CDR2 ANQGSEA. The ends were cut back, 2 bases at V and 3 bases at J, with 10 bases in the middle. The DNA of the CDR3 is TGCAGCGTTGAACGGGCCAAGGACTATGGCTACACCTTC. It encodes CSVERAKDYGYTF.

This clonotype was counted only a few times. The chain has TRBV7-8 and TRBJ2-1, with no clear D. The germline V gene encodes CDR1 SGHVS and CDR2 FQNEAQ. V was pared by 1 base and J by 7 bases, with 14 bases between. The CDR3 has 15 amino acids. CDR3 region: CASSLGITQRNEQFF. CDR3 DNA: TGTGCCAGCAGCTTAGGGATTACCCAAAGGAATGAGCAGTTCTTC. Combining the CDR3 with reference TRBV7-8 and TRBJ2-1 gives the whole variable domain GAGVSQSPRYKVAKRGQDVALRCDPISGHVSLFWYQQALGQGPEFLTYFQNEAQLDKSGLPSDRFFAERPEGSVSTLKIQRTQQEDSAVYLCASSLGITQRNEQFFGPGTRLTVL.

The rearrangement links TRBV7-3 to TRBJ2-4, with D unresolved. The J call may be in error: the DNA end matches TRBJ2-7 better. The CDR3 totals 17 residues. Germline V gene data show CDR1 as SGHTA and CDR2 as FQGTGA. This chain's CDR3 is CASSPLPLVLGRNEQYF. The CDR3 nucleotides read TGTGCCAGCAGCCCACTACCCTTAGTCCTTGGGCGCAACGAGCAGTACTTC.

This clonotype showed up many times. The chain carries TRBV7-2 and TRBJ2-5, with D unresolved. The CDR3 runs to 13 residues. V lost 4 bases and J lost 3, with 9 bases in between. Looked up from germline, CDR1 is SGHTA and CDR2 is FQGNSA. CDR3 nucleotide sequence: TGTGCCAGCAGCTCCTATAGAGAAGAGACCCAGTACTTC. Its protein is CASSSYREETQYF.